What follows are 25 T cell receptor beta chains derived from one specimen sequenced in a study of OX40 agonist ivuxolimab in advanced cancers. TCRdb's copy holds only in-frame clones and misses some; the assay was immunoSEQ multiplex PCR. This repertoire shows around 58,000 clones, about 89% found once; its top ten account for over 1.1%. The sequences come from CD4+ or CD8+ T cells sorted from blood, collected in a trial of the OX40 agonist ivuxolimab. The receptors shown here come from an adult with an advanced solid tumor such as melanoma, head and neck, liver or kidney cancer.

The chain employs TRBV2 and TRBJ2-7; 8 nucleotides agree with TRBD1. This CDR3 is built from 14 residues. V trimming: 8 bases; J trimming: 0 bases; junction bases outside the gene matches: 6. Per the germline V gene, CDR1 is SNHLY and CDR2 is FYNNEI. The CDR3 here is CASSRQGSSYEQYF. CDR3 nucleotides: TGTGCCAGCTCGCGACAGGGGAGCTCCTACGAGCAGTACTTC.

The gene calls are TRBV11-2 and TRBJ2-5, with D tentatively TRBD2 (7 bases). The CDR3 runs 14 residues. Trimming took off 4 bases at V and 4 bases at J, with 13 bases between the two ends. The germline V gene encodes CDR1 SGHAT and CDR2 FQNNGV. CDR3 bases: TGTGCCAGCAGCTACTGGGGGGGGGCAGAGACCCAGTACTTC. It translates to CASSYWGGAETQYF.

The V and J genes are TRBV15 and TRBJ1-1, with 7 bases fitting TRBD1. V shed 6 bases and J 1 base; nucleotides not matched to a gene: 8. The CDR3 totals 15 residues. The germline V gene encodes CDR1 LNHNV and CDR2 YYDKDF (reference sequence). As DNA, the CDR3 is TGTGCCACCAGAGCAAGGAGGACAGGGAACACTGAAGCTTTCTTT. Translated: CATRARRTGNTEAFF. Combining the CDR3 with reference TRBV15 and TRBJ1-1 gives the whole variable domain DAMVIQNPRYQVTQFGKPVTLSCSQTLNHNVMYWYQQKSSQAPKLLFHYYDKDFNNEADTPDNFQSRRPNTSFCFLDIRSPGLGDTAMYLCATRARRTGNTEAFFGQGTRLTVV.

The V gene is TRBV10-3, the J gene TRBJ2-7; perhaps D is TRBD1 or TRBD2 (5 bases each). The germline CDR1 and CDR2 sequences are ENHRY and SYGVKD. V lost 0 bases and J 2 bases, leaving 11 bases between the germline ends. The CDR3 consists of 15 residues. The CDR3 coding sequence is TGTGCCATCAGTGAGTCGGGAGCAGGGCCCTACGAGCAGTACTTC. It encodes CAISESGAGPYEQYF.

The J gene is TRBJ2-2, the V gene TRBV6-5; 8 bases agree with TRBD1. Germline V gene data show CDR1 as MNHEY and CDR2 as SVGAGI. CDR3 size: 15 residues. With 4 bases clipped from V and 2 bases from J, the junction kept 3 bases outside the gene matches. The DNA for the CDR3 is TGTGCCAGCAGTTCTCAGGGGGCTAACACCGGGGAGCTGTTTTTT. Translated, it gives CASSSQGANTGELFF.

In the case of this clone: The same CDR3 arises from other DNA sequences in this sample as well. The V call is TRBV4-2, the J call TRBJ1-5, with D maybe TRBD1 (5 bases). Germline assignment: CDR1 LGHNA and CDR2 YNFKEQ. This CDR3 spans 15 amino acids. V gave up 0 bases and J gave up 7 bases, with 13 bases separating them. CDR3 region: CASSQEGGGGQPQHF. CDR3 bases: TGTGCCAGCAGCCAAGAGGGGGGAGGAGGGCAGCCCCAGCATTTT.

The V call is TRBV7-3, the J call TRBJ2-1; D unclear. The V end lost 8 bases, the J end lost 0 bases, and 5 bases lay between the germline ends. CDR3 size: 12 residues. Germline values: CDR1 SGHTA, CDR2 FQGTGA. DNA of the CDR3: TGTGCCAGCGGATCCTCCTACAATGAGCAGTTCTTC. This sequence encodes CASGSSYNEQFF.

The chain uses TRBV6-5 and TRBJ2-1, with TRBD2 as a possible D gene (6 bases). The ends were cut back, 5 bases at V and 0 bases at J, with 11 bases in the middle. The CDR3 has 15 amino acids. The germline V gene encodes CDR1 MNHEY and CDR2 SVGAGI. CDR3 amino acids: CASSAVGGSYNEQFF. The CDR3 nucleotides read TGTGCCAGCAGTGCTGTGGGAGGCTCCTACAATGAGCAGTTCTTC.

The rearrangement links TRBV6-5 to TRBJ1-1, with D perhaps TRBD1 (6 bases). Germline loops: CDR1 MNHEY, CDR2 SVGAGI. The CDR3 runs to 13 residues. V lost 6 bases, J lost 4 bases, and 12 bases lay in between. This chain's CDR3 is CASRDTGTTEAFF. DNA for the CDR3: TGTGCCAGCAGAGATACAGGGACCACTGAAGCTTTCTTT.

The rearrangement links TRBV2 to TRBJ2-2; the D is unclear. Germline V gene lookup returns CDR1 SNHLY and CDR2 FYNNEI. This CDR3 is built from 14 residues. V lost 7 bases and J lost 2, with 11 bases in between. CDR3 sequence: CASKETVNTGELFF. Here the CDR3 DNA reads TGTGCCAGCAAGGAGACCGTTAACACCGGGGAGCTGTTTTTT. Based on the CDR3 plus reference TRBV2 and TRBJ2-2, the full variable domain is EPEVTQTPSHQVTQMGQEVILRCVPISNHLYFYWYRQILGQKVEFLVSFYNNEISEKSEIFDDQFSVERPDGSNFTLKIRSTKLEDSAMYFCASKETVNTGELFFGEGSRLTVL.

The chain combines TRBV28 with TRBJ1-2, with 10 bases lining up with TRBD1. This CDR3 is 14 amino acids long. V lost 7 bases, J lost 8 bases, and 10 bases stayed unmatched. Germline V gives CDR1 MDHEN, CDR2 SYDVKM. The CDR3 DNA reads TGTGCCAGCACCCCCCCGACAGGGGGCTCCGGCTACACCTTC. This sequence encodes CASTPPTGGSGYTF.

J is TRBJ2-3 and V is TRBV7-9; possibly TRBD1 for D (5 bases). This CDR3 is 15 amino acids long. The V end was cut by 3 bases, the J end by 3 bases, with 13 bases between. Germline V lookup: CDR1 SEHNR, CDR2 FQNEAQ (reference sequence). CDR3 nucleotide sequence: TGTGCCAGCAGCTTTTGGCAGGGTTATACAGATACGCAGTATTTT. It translates to CASSFWQGYTDTQYF.

The chain has TRBV9 and TRBJ2-5; possibly TRBD2 for D (6 bases). Trimming removed 0 bases from V and 0 bases from J, with 9 bases in between. This CDR3 region has 15 residues. CDR1 and CDR2 from the germline V gene are SGDLS and YYNGEE. Written as DNA, the CDR3 is TGTGCCAGCAGCGTAGACGTAGCGGACCAAGAGACCCAGTACTTC. Translating it yields CASSVDVADQETQYF. The variable domain in full, with the rest retrieved from reference TRBV9 and TRBJ2-5, is DSGVTQTPKHLITATGQRVTLRCSPRSGDLSVYWYQQSLDQGLQFLIQYYNGEERAKGNILERFSAQQFPDLHSELNLSSLELGDSALYFCASSVDVADQETQYFGPGTRLLVL.

The chain combines TRBV5-1 with TRBJ2-1; 12 bases line up with TRBD2. This CDR3 has 17 residues. CDR1 is SGHRS, CDR2 YFSETQ, per germline. J lost 6 bases, V lost 4 bases, and 11 bases had no gene match. CDR3 amino acids: CASSPTILAGGGNEQFF. The CDR3 DNA follows: TGCGCCAGCAGCCCTACAATCCTAGCGGGAGGGGGCAATGAGCAGTTCTTC. Full variable domain (outside the CDR3, taken from reference TRBV5-1 and TRBJ2-1): KAGVTQTPRYLIKTRGQQVTLSCSPISGHRSVSWYQQTPGQGLQFLFEYFSETQRNKGNFPGRFSGRQFSNSRSEMNVSTLELGDSALYLCASSPTILAGGGNEQFFGPGTRLTVL.

The chain carries TRBV6-1 and TRBJ1-4; possibly TRBD1 for D (5 bases). The CDR3 loop spans 14 amino acids. Germline lookup yields CDR1 MNHNS and CDR2 SASEGT. The V gene lost 7 bases and the J gene lost 8 bases, with 17 bases spanning the gap. CDR3 sequence reads: CASIGAGTGEKLFF. The CDR3 DNA reads TGTGCCAGCATTGGGGCAGGGACCGGCGAAAAACTGTTTTTT.

The chain uses TRBV11-2 and TRBJ2-2; 12 positions agree with TRBD2. V was clipped by 2 bases and J by 5 bases; unmatched bases: 0. The CDR3 runs 15 residues. Germline V lookup: CDR1 SGHAT, CDR2 FQNNGV. The CDR3 DNA sequence: TGTGCCAGCAGCTTAACTAGCGGGGGGACCGGGGAGCTGTTTTTT. Translated: CASSLTSGGTGELFF.

The chain's CDR3 is CASSPSGGPGNEQFF. The CDR3 coding sequence is TGCGCCAGCAGCCCCTCGGGAGGGCCAGGCAATGAGCAGTTCTTC. The chain has TRBV5-1 and TRBJ2-1; 8 positions match TRBD2. The CDR3 covers 15 residues. Trimming took 4 bases from V and 6 from J; bases not matched to a gene: 9. CDR1 is SGHRS and CDR2 is YFSETQ in the germline V gene. The entire variable domain, with the rest obtained from reference TRBV5-1 and TRBJ2-1, is as follows: KAGVTQTPRYLIKTRGQQVTLSCSPISGHRSVSWYQQTPGQGLQFLFEYFSETQRNKGNFPGRFSGRQFSNSRSEMNVSTLELGDSALYLCASSPSGGPGNEQFFGPGTRLTVL.

The V call is TRBV5-6, the J call TRBJ2-3; 9 bases map to TRBD1. The CDR3 is made up of 15 amino acids. CDR1 is SGHDT and CDR2 is YYEEEE in the germline V gene. The V segment lost 4 bases and the J segment 0 bases; nucleotides outside the gene matches: 3. The CDR3 DNA is TGTGCCAGCAGCGGACAGGGGAGAAGCACAGATACGCAGTATTTT. Encoded protein: CASSGQGRSTDTQYF.

The V call is TRBV18, the J call TRBJ2-3, with D unresolved. The germline V gene encodes CDR1 KGHSH and CDR2 LQKENI. Trimming shortened V by 0 bases and J by 4 bases, and 2 bases separated the two germline ends. This CDR3 has 12 residues. The chain's CDR3 is CASSPPSDTQYF. The CDR3 nucleotides are TGTGCCAGCTCACCACCTTCAGATACGCAGTATTTT.

The count of this clone is one. The chain couples TRBV5-5 to TRBJ1-2; D gene uncertain. Germline V CDR1 and CDR2: SGHKS, YYEKEE (reference sequence). Trimming removed 5 bases at V and 4 bases at J, with 15 bases between. The CDR3 has 14 residues. The CDR3 region has the DNA TGTGCCAGCAGTCAGTCCATGGCGGGCTATGGCTACACCTTC. Its translation is CASSQSMAGYGYTF.

This clone has just one count. This chain's CDR3 is CASSEYNRETEQYF. CDR3 nucleotides: TGTGCCAGCAGTGAATATAACAGGGAGACCGAGCAGTACTTC. The rearrangement links TRBV2 to TRBJ2-7; a possible D gene is TRBD1 (6 bases). Germline CDR1 and CDR2: SNHLY and FYNNEI. The CDR3 contains 14 residues. V dropped 2 bases and J dropped 6 bases, with 14 bases sitting between them.

This clone was seen a single time. The chain carries TRBV18 and TRBJ2-1; D is undetermined. The V gene lost 2 bases and the J gene lost 5 bases, with 10 bases spanning the gap. Germline V gives CDR1 KGHSH, CDR2 LQKENI. CDR3 size: 14 residues. CDR3 sequence reads: CASSPNLQNNEQFF. The CDR3 DNA reads TGTGCCAGCTCACCAAATCTGCAGAACAATGAGCAGTTCTTC.

The J gene is TRBJ1-1, the V gene TRBV5-1; 8 nucleotides line up with TRBD1. CDR3 length equals 15 residues. Germline loops: CDR1 SGHRS, CDR2 YFSETQ. V shed 6 bases and J 0 bases; nucleotides not matched to a gene: 7. The CDR3, as DNA: TGCGCCAGCAACTTACAGGGGGGAATGAACACTGAAGCTTTCTTT. Protein: CASNLQGGMNTEAFF.

CDR3 loop: CASSVGGLAGGPEETQYF. DNA of the CDR3: TGTGCCAGCAGCGTAGGAGGCCTAGCGGGGGGGCCGGAAGAGACCCAGTACTTC. The chain uses TRBV9 and TRBJ2-5; 12 bases match TRBD2. Germline loops: CDR1 SGDLS, CDR2 YYNGEE. J lost 3 bases, V lost 0 bases, and 9 bases had no gene match. CDR3 length: 18 amino acids.

This chain joins TRBV30 and TRBJ1-5; D gene ambiguous. The CDR3 sequence is 12 residues long. Trimming pared 1 base from V and 6 bases from J, leaving 7 bases between. CDR1 is GTSNPN and CDR2 is SVGIG in the germline V gene (reference sequence). The CDR3 sequence: CAWSGGPQPQHF. The CDR3 DNA reads TGTGCCTGGAGTGGCGGTCCTCAGCCCCAGCATTTT. Filled out from reference TRBV30 and TRBJ1-5, the complete variable domain reads SQTIHQWPATLVQPVGSPLSLECTVEGTSNPNLYWYRQAAGRGLQLLFYSVGIGQISSEVPQNLSASRPQDRQFILSSKKLLLSDSGFYLCAWSGGPQPQHFGDGTRLSIL.